The rows below give T cell receptor beta chains drawn from one sample of a study of cytomegalovirus exposure and HLA in healthy donors. Repertoires were generated with immunoSEQ multiplex PCR, while TCRdb's copy carries only in-frame clones and drops some. The data contain some 150,000 clones, 60% to 70% of them singletons. The source material was PBMCs. The receptors were sampled from a woman in her sixties in good health and CMV-seropositive. Each CDR3 is given without its conserved first and last residue.

j_call v_call cdr3_length cdr3_aa
TRBJ2-7 TRBV9 14 ASSPSGTSGAYEQY
TRBJ2-5 TRBV6-1 15 ASSEEGRLAGVETQY
TRBJ2-3 TRBV2 12 ASSGRTRTDTQY
TRBJ2-1 TRBV15 13 ATSRGGTVRNEQF
TRBJ2-7 TRBV5-4 11 ASSTGETYEQY
TRBJ2-7 TRBV7-2 13 ASSTPDRGHDEQY
TRBJ2-7 TRBV27 12 ASSLRGGSYEQY
TRBJ2-2 TRBV5-1 15 ASSLRSGRLNTGELF
TRBJ2-1 TRBV9 13 ASSVTGESYNEQF
TRBJ2-1 TRBV5-1 15 ASSLGPLAGVYNEQF
TRBJ2-1 TRBV4-2 14 ASTLTVASSYNEQF
TRBJ1-4 TRBV5-1 13 ASSLTLTGFEKLF
TRBJ2-7 TRBV27 10 ASSLGGYEQY
TRBJ1-5 TRBV18 12 ASSQTGLRGTQH
TRBJ2-5 TRBV9 11 ASSGGGEETQY
TRBJ2-5 TRBV29-1 9 SVEMGGTQY
TRBJ2-7 TRBV19 12 ASQTGFGAYEQY
TRBJ2-2 TRBV7-8 13 ASSSQTGYTGELF
TRBJ2-6 TRBV4-3 18 ASSQAELRGQVSGANVLT
TRBJ1-1 TRBV15 12 ATSRDRRDTEAF
TRBJ2-1 TRBV7-9 15 ASSWIAGLSSYNEQF
TRBJ2-7 TRBV2 10 ASSGYSGMEY
TRBJ1-1 TRBV10-1 13 ASSPSIGRGTEAF
TRBJ1-4 TRBV7-8 10 ASSLGGFQVF
TRBJ1-5 TRBV30 10 AWSGGGQPQH
TRBJ1-1 TRBV6-1 12 ASPSRDRGQEAF
TRBJ2-2 TRBV14 11 ASSQAGAGELF
TRBJ1-5 TRBV7-2 12 ASSPGQPGQPQH
TRBJ2-1 TRBV4-3 14 ASSQDTSGRLYEQF
TRBJ2-5 TRBV9 12 ASSVGSGRETQY
TRBJ1-1 TRBV19 11 ASSTLGTVEAF
TRBJ1-2 TRBV28 12 ASSYLKSNYGYT
TRBJ2-7 TRBV4-1 12 ASSPDRRGLEQY
TRBJ2-7 TRBV27 9 ASSFGYEQY